Sequencing of this T cell receptor (beta chain) was carried out in a study of T cells in localized non-small cell lung cancer. Study-level findings and limits: A higher density of T cells in blood coincided with extended overall survival.

As regards this clone: Its antigen is still unknown.

Only in-frame clones appear in the TCRdb table, and some are missing; sequencing was by immunoSEQ multiplex PCR. The sample contains more than 25,000 clones, 88% of which appear only once. The germline V and J ends were trimmed by 1 base and 5 bases, with 17 bases remaining between them. The CDR3 has 16 amino acids. Germline V gene lookup returns CDR1 SEHNR and CDR2 FQNEAQ (reference sequence). The chain links TRBV7-9 to TRBJ2-5, with D perhaps TRBD1 (5 bases). The TCR sequence derives from a female donor of 60 years or more with stage III squamous cell lung carcinoma. Sequencing used peripheral blood, obtained before any cancer treatment. CDR3 sequence: CASSLVPWWGSETQYF. CDR3 bases: TGTGCCAGCAGCTTAGTTCCCTGGTGGGGCTCGGAGACCCAGTACTTC.